Shown below are 5 T cell receptor beta chains from a single sample sequenced in a study of shared clonotypes between healthy human individuals. The assay was immunoSEQ multiplex PCR, and TCRdb's table has in-frame clones only and misses some. The sample carries 2.5 million or so clones, roughly nine tenths recorded once. Source material: naive CD4+ T cells sorted from blood. The subset was: CD45RA+ positively selected. Receptor source: a man aged 18 to 35 in good health.

This chain connects TRBV7-2 to TRBJ2-7, with 9 bases matching TRBD2. J lost 3 bases, V lost 1 base, and 7 bases had no gene match. The germline V gene has CDR1 SGHTA and CDR2 FQGNSA. This CDR3 has 16 amino acids. CDR3 nucleotides: TGTGCCAGCAGCTTAGAGCTTGGTAGCGGGAGCTACGAGCAGTACTTC. Translation gives CASSLELGSGSYEQYF.

The gene calls are TRBV30 and TRBJ1-1, with D possibly TRBD1 on 6 matching bases. Per germline, CDR1 GTSNPN and CDR2 SVGIG (reference sequence). This CDR3 contains 16 residues. The ends were cut back, 1 base at V and 4 bases at J, with 19 bases in the middle. CDR3 region: CAWSGTGRARGTEAFF. In DNA form, the CDR3 reads TGTGCCTGGAGTGGAACAGGGAGGGCGCGTGGCACTGAAGCTTTCTTT.

The rearrangement links TRBV7-9 to TRBJ1-5; 9 bases agree with TRBD1. The CDR3 loop spans 17 amino acids. Germline V lookup: CDR1 SEHNR, CDR2 FQNEAQ (reference sequence). V lost 5 bases and J lost 4; bases outside the gene matches: 12. The CDR3 reads CASSLGQGGSRNQPQHF. CDR3 DNA: TGTGCCAGCAGCCTGGGACAGGGCGGATCCAGGAATCAGCCCCAGCATTTT.

The V and J genes are TRBV6-1 and TRBJ1-6; a weak D match, TRBD1 (5 bases). V was pared by 6 bases and J by 9 bases, with 18 bases between. CDR1 and CDR2 from the germline V gene are MNHNS and SASEGT. The CDR3 is made up of 15 amino acids. The chain's CDR3 is CASSVPGPSGSPLHF. For the CDR3, the DNA is TGTGCCAGCAGCGTCCCGGGACCAAGTGGTTCACCCCTCCACTTT.

The sample holds one count of this clone. This chain uses TRBV5-4 with TRBJ1-4; tentative D call: TRBD1 (6 bases). The V gene lost 3 bases and the J gene lost 4 bases, with 25 bases spanning the gap. The CDR3 covers 19 residues. Germline CDR1 and CDR2: SGHNT and YYREEE (reference sequence). This chain's CDR3 is CASSSMLPSSGQDNEKLFF. In nucleotides, the CDR3 is TGTGCCAGCAGCTCAATGCTCCCGAGCTCGGGACAAGATAATGAAAAACTGTTTTTT. Full variable domain (missing parts from reference TRBV5-4 and TRBJ1-4): ETGVTQSPTHLIKTRGQQVTLRCSSQSGHNTVSWYQQALGQGPQFIFQYYREEENGRGNFPPRFSGLQFPNYSSELNVNALELDDSALYLCASSSMLPSSGQDNEKLFFGSGTQLSVL.